This T cell receptor (beta chain) was sequenced in a study of T cell repertoires in cytomegalovirus infection. Whole-study context: From public TCR beta signatures came an indication of both CMV infection and matching HLA type. The study, taken as a whole, reports: It was HLA-C-restricted CMV-specific TCR beta clonotypes that dominated the response ex vivo. Based on cumulative public TCR beta family frequency, carriers of CMV plus the relevant HLA were identified.

TCRdb redid the calling of the reads with MiXCR, one entry per CDR3 protein. The data show 250,000 to 300,000 distinct CDR3 sequences, 25% seen once. This clonotype has a handful of counts. The antigen is undetermined. The length of the CDR3 is 15 residues. From germline, CDR1 is LNHDA and CDR2 SQIVND (reference sequence). V dropped 4 bases and J dropped 0 bases, with 9 bases sitting between them. The sequencing input was PBMCs. The origin of this receptor is a human donor in good health (CMV status not recorded). Some clones in this sample may be carry-over from other donors' samples. J is TRBJ2-2 and V is TRBV19; D may be TRBD1 or TRBD2 (6 bases each). CDR3 in DNA: TGTGCCAGTAGTAGGGGGGACACGAACACCGGGGAGCTGTTTTTT. Its translation: CASSRGDTNTGELFF. The whole variable domain, filled in from reference TRBV19 and TRBJ2-2, reads DGGITQSPKYLFRKEGQNVTLSCEQNLNHDAMYWYRQDPGQGLRLIYYSQIVNDFQKGDIAEGYSVSREKKESFPLTVTSAQKNPTAFYLCASSRGDTNTGELFFGEGSRLTVL.